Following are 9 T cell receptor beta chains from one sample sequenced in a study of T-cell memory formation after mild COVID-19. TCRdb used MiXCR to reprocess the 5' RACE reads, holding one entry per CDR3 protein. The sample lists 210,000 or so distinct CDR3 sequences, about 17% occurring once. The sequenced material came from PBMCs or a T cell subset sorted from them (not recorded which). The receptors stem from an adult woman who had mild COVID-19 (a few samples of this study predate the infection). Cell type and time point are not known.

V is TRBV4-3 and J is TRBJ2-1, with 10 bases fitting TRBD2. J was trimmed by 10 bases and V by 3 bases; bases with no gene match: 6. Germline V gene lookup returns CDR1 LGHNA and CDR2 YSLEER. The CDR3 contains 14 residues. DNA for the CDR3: TGCGCCAGCAGCCAGAGTGGACTAGCGGTAGAGCAGTTCTTC. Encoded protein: CASSQSGLAVEQFF.

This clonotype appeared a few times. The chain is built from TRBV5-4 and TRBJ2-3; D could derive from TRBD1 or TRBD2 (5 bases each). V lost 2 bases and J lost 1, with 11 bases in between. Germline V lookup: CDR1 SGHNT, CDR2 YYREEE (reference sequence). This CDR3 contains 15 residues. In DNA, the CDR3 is TGTGCCAGCAGCTTTGGGCAGGGACGCACAGATACGCAGTATTTT. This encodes CASSFGQGRTDTQYF.

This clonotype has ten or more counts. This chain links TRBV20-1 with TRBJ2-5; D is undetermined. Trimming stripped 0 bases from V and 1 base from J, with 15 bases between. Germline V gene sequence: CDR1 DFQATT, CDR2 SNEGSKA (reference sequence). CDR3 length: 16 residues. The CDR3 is CSARDPLRASQETQYF. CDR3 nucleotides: TGCAGTGCTAGAGATCCTTTAAGGGCCAGCCAAGAGACCCAGTACTTC.

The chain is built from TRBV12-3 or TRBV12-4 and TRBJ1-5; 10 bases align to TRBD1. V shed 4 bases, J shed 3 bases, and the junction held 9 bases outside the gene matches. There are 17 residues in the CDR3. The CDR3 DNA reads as TGTGCCAGCAGTTACAGTCCGGGACAGGGGAACAATCAGCCCCAGCATTTT. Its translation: CASSYSPGQGNNQPQHF.

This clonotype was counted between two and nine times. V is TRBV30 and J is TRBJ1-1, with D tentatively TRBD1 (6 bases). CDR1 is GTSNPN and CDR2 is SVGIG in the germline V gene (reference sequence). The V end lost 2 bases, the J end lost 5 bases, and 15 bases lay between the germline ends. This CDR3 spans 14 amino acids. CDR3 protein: CAWSTYRVRTEAFF. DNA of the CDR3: TGTGCCTGGAGTACCTACAGGGTACGAACTGAAGCTTTCTTT.

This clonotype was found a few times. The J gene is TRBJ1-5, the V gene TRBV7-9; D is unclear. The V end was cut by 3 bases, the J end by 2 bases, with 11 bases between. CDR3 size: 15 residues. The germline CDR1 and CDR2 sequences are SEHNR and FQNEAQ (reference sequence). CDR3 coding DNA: TGTGCCAGCAGCTTTGAGCAGGCCGGCAATCAGCCCCAGCATTTT. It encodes CASSFEQAGNQPQHF.

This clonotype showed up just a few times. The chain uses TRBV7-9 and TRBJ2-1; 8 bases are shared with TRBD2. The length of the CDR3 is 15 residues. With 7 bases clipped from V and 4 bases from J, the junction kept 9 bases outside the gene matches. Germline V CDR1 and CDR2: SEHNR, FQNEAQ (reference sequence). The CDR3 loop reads CASNSRGGGYNEQFF. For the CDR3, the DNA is TGTGCCAGCAACTCCCGGGGGGGCGGTTACAATGAGCAGTTCTTC.

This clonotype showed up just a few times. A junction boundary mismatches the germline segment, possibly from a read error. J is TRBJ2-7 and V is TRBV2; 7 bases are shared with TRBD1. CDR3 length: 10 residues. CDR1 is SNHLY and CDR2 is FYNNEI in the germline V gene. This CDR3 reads CASRLDRVGF. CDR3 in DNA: TGTGCCAGCAGATTAGACAGGGTTGGCTTC.

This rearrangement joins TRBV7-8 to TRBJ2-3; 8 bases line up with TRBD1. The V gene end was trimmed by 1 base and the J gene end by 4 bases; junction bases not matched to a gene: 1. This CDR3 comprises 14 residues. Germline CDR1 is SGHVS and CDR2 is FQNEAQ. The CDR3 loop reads CASSLVTGADTQYF. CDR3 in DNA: TGTGCCAGCAGCTTAGTGACAGGGGCAGATACGCAGTATTTT.